This TCR beta chain was identified during a study of T cells in Graves' hyperthyroidism and ophthalmopathy. Of note for this clonotype: Mismatch with germline at one junction end may stem from a read error.

RNA transcripts provided the source from which TCR beta CDR3 regions were amplified. First-round RT-PCR with HTBI primers amplified the TCR CDR3 region. Each CDR3 protein is one row after TCRdb ran MiXCR on the multiplex PCR reads. The repertoire has fewer than 650,000 distinct CDR3 sequences, roughly 14% of them found once; the top ten carry around 4.5%. The germline gives CDR1 SGHAT, CDR2 FQNNGV. The CDR3 loop spans 15 amino acids. Fresh peripheral blood, roughly 10 ml, was the source of the PBMCs. The sequencing input was blood. The origin of this receptor is a woman in her forties with Graves' ophthalmopathy. The rearrangement uses TRBV11-2 and TRBJ1-1, with a weak D call TRBD1 (5 bases). CDR3 nucleotides: TGTGTCAGCAGCTTAGACAGCACCACGAACACTGATGCTTTCTTT. Amino acids: CVSSLDSTTNTDAFF.